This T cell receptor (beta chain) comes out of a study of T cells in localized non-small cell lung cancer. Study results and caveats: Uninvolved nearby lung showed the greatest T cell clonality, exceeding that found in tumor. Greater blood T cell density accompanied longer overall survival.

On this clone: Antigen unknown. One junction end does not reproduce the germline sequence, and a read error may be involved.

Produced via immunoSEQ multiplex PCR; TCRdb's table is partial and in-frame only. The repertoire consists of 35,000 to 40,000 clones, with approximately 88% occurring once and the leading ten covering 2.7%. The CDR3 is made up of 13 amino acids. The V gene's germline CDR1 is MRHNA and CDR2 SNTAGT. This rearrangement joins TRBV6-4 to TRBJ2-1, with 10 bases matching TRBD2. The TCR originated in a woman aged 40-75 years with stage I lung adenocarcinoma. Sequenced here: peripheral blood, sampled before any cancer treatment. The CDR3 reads CASSPLLAGEIVF. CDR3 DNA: TGTGCCAGCAGTCCCCTCCTAGCGGGAGAAATTGTCTTC.